What follows are 20 T cell receptor beta chains derived from one specimen sequenced in a study of blood T cell repertoires in COVID-19. Produced via immunoSEQ multiplex PCR; TCRdb's table is partial and in-frame only. The sample comprises almost 30,000 clones, roughly nine tenths of which are singletons, and approximately 9.9% rests with the top ten. Sequenced material: peripheral blood. These receptors all come from a human donor in a cohort sampled during active COVID-19.

This chain uses TRBV5-1 with TRBJ2-7; D is perhaps TRBD2 (5 bases). Trimming took off 5 bases at V and 6 bases at J, with 15 bases between the two ends. Looked up from germline, CDR1 is SGHRS and CDR2 is YFSETQ. The CDR3 has 13 residues. The CDR3 here is CASRGSRAREQYF. CDR3 sequence (DNA): TGCGCCAGCAGGGGATCGAGGGCCCGCGAGCAGTACTTC.

The chain uses TRBV2 and TRBJ2-7, with D perhaps TRBD1 (6 bases). Germline V lookup: CDR1 SNHLY, CDR2 FYNNEI. The V and J ends lost 6 bases and 3 bases respectively, with 15 bases between them. This CDR3 has 14 amino acids. The CDR3 here is CASRASIRGYEQYF. The CDR3 DNA reads TGTGCCAGCAGGGCTAGCATCAGGGGCTACGAGCAGTACTTC. The whole variable domain, filled in from reference TRBV2 and TRBJ2-7, reads EPEVTQTPSHQVTQMGQEVILRCVPISNHLYFYWYRQILGQKVEFLVSFYNNEISEKSEIFDDQFSVERPDGSNFTLKIRSTKLEDSAMYFCASRASIRGYEQYFGPGTRLTVT.

This clone turned up a few times. This chain connects TRBV2 to TRBJ1-6; 8 bases are shared with TRBD1. The CDR3 loop spans 13 amino acids. The V and J ends lost 5 bases and 9 bases, in that order; junction bases with no gene match: 3. CDR1 is SNHLY and CDR2 is FYNNEI in the germline V gene. CDR3 residues: CASSKQGVSPLHF. The CDR3 bases are TGTGCCAGCAGTAAACAGGGGGTTTCACCCCTCCACTTT.

The V call is TRBV6-2 or TRBV6-3, the J call TRBJ2-1, with 11 bases fitting TRBD2. Germline V gene sequence: CDR1 MNHEY, CDR2 SVGEGT. Trimming at V came to 0 bases and at J to 4 bases, leaving 2 bases not matched to a gene. The CDR3 is 16 residues long. In DNA form, the CDR3 reads TGTGCCAGCAGTTACTCAACTAGCGGGGGATACAATGAGCAGTTCTTC. Its protein is CASSYSTSGGYNEQFF.

This clone was counted once. Here the CDR3 DNA reads TGTGCCAGCACGTTAGGGGGCGCGGACACTGAAGCTTTCTTT. Translation: CASTLGGADTEAFF. This chain uses TRBV28 with TRBJ1-1; 7 bases fit TRBD1. V dropped 7 bases and J dropped 3; count of bases not matched to a gene: 8. Germline CDR1 and CDR2: MDHEN and SYDVKM. This CDR3 has 14 residues.

This sequence joins TRBV19 and TRBJ1-1; 7 bases are shared with TRBD1. From germline, CDR1 is LNHDA and CDR2 SQIVND (reference sequence). The CDR3 loop spans 14 amino acids. V was pared by 7 bases and J by 1 base, with 6 bases of the junction left unmatched. The CDR3 loop reads CASNPTGWNTEAFF. The CDR3 DNA reads as TGTGCCAGTAACCCGACAGGGTGGAACACTGAAGCTTTCTTT. Complete variable domain (other parts from reference TRBV19 and TRBJ1-1): DGGITQSPKYLFRKEGQNVTLSCEQNLNHDAMYWYRQDPGQGLRLIYYSQIVNDFQKGDIAEGYSVSREKKESFPLTVTSAQKNPTAFYLCASNPTGWNTEAFFGQGTRLTVV.

This sequence joins TRBV19 and TRBJ1-2; D uncertain. The CDR3 spans 13 residues. Trimming shortened V by 2 bases and J by 8 bases, and 12 bases separated the two germline ends. Looked up from germline, CDR1 is LNHDA and CDR2 is SQIVND (reference sequence). The CDR3 DNA sequence: TGTGCCAGTAGTATAAGCGGGGTGCAGGGCTACACCTTC. It yields the protein CASSISGVQGYTF. The full variable domain, with the rest looked up from reference TRBV19 and TRBJ1-2, is DGGITQSPKYLFRKEGQNVTLSCEQNLNHDAMYWYRQDPGQGLRLIYYSQIVNDFQKGDIAEGYSVSREKKESFPLTVTSAQKNPTAFYLCASSISGVQGYTFGSGTRLTVV.

The J gene is TRBJ2-3, the V gene TRBV5-6, with D tentatively TRBD2 (5 bases). V was pared by 0 bases and J by 3 bases, with 8 bases between. CDR3 length: 14 residues. Germline-derived CDR1 and CDR2 are SGHDT and YYEEEE. The CDR3 bases are TGTGCCAGCAGCTTGGAGGAGGAGACAGATACGCAGTATTTT. Translated, it gives CASSLEEETDTQYF.

The chain couples TRBV7-9 to TRBJ1-2; 11 bases map to TRBD1. CDR3 length: 16 amino acids. The J segment lost 4 bases and the V segment lost 5 bases, leaving 9 bases of the junction unmatched. CDR1 and CDR2 (germline): SEHNR, FQNEAQ (reference sequence). In nucleotides, the CDR3 is TGTGCCAGCAGCCCGAGGACAGGGGGCCGGGTCTATGGCTACACCTTC. This codes for CASSPRTGGRVYGYTF.

This chain connects TRBV5-1 to TRBJ2-7; TRBD1 might be the D (6 bases). This CDR3 has 14 amino acids. Trimming took 1 base from V and 3 from J, leaving 11 bases between them. Germline V gene sequence: CDR1 SGHRS, CDR2 YFSETQ. DNA of the CDR3: TGCGCCAGCAGCTTGTCTGGGGGCTACTACGAGCAGTACTTC. Translation: CASSLSGGYYEQYF.

This chain links TRBV19 with TRBJ1-2; 7 nucleotides line up with TRBD1. CDR1 and CDR2 from the germline V gene are LNHDA and SQIVND (reference sequence). The CDR3 contains 15 residues. Germline trimming cut 4 bases from V and 1 base from J; bases unmatched to any gene: 6. Written as DNA, the CDR3 is TGTGCCAGTAGTACTCGACAGGGACTTAACTATGGCTACACCTTC. It yields the protein CASSTRQGLNYGYTF.

The V and J genes are TRBV11-3 and TRBJ2-3; no clear D gene. The V end was cut by 5 bases, the J end by 6 bases, with 12 bases between. Germline V gives CDR1 SGHNT, CDR2 YENEEA. The CDR3 consists of 13 residues. The CDR3 sequence: CASSRYPGDTQYF. CDR3 coding DNA: TGTGCCAGCAGCCGCTATCCGGGTGATACGCAGTATTTT.

The gene calls are TRBV7-9 and TRBJ1-5; TRBD1 aligns across 8 bases. The germline V gene encodes CDR1 SEHNR and CDR2 FQNEAQ (reference sequence). The ends lost 5 bases at V and 4 bases at J; junction bases unmatched: 10. The CDR3 runs to 16 residues. The CDR3 region has the DNA TGTGCCAGCAGCGACGACCGGACAGGGTGGAATCAGCCCCAGCATTTT. The encoded protein is CASSDDRTGWNQPQHF.

This clone appeared a few times. The chain recombines TRBV4-1 with TRBJ1-6; 9 bases are shared with TRBD1. Germline V gives CDR1 MGHRA, CDR2 YSYEKL. CDR3 length: 20 amino acids. With 0 bases clipped from V and 6 bases from J, the junction kept 15 bases outside the gene matches. The CDR3 reads CASSQDLFGLLGQGNSPLHF. In DNA, the CDR3 is TGCGCCAGCAGCCAAGATTTATTCGGTTTGCTGGGACAGGGTAATTCACCCCTCCACTTT.

DNA for the CDR3: TGTGCCAGCAGCCCAGACAGGGGTACGGCTTTCTTT. Encoded protein: CASSPDRGTAFF. The chain carries TRBV7-2 and TRBJ1-1, with 8 nucleotides matching TRBD1. The CDR3 has 12 residues. V lost 5 bases to trimming and J lost 11 bases; unmatched junction nucleotides: 7. The germline gives CDR1 SGHTA, CDR2 FQGNSA.

This chain uses TRBV6-2 or TRBV6-3 with TRBJ2-3, with a possible D match to TRBD1 (5 bases). V lost 0 bases, J lost 5 bases, and 12 bases lay in between. CDR1 and CDR2 from the germline V gene are MNHEY and SVGEGT. The CDR3 totals 15 residues. The CDR3 reads CASSYSRQNIDTQYF. The CDR3 region has the DNA TGTGCCAGCAGTTACTCGAGACAGAACATAGATACGCAGTATTTT.

The chain employs TRBV27 and TRBJ1-6; D is unclear. This CDR3 has 16 amino acids. The ends were cut back, 3 bases at V and 4 bases at J, with 13 bases in the middle. The germline CDR1 and CDR2 sequences are MNHEY and SMNVEV (reference sequence). This CDR3 reads CASSLSFRSYNSPLHF. Written as DNA, the CDR3 is TGTGCCAGCAGTTTGAGTTTCCGTTCTTATAATTCACCCCTCCACTTT.

The chain combines TRBV28 with TRBJ2-2; the match to TRBD1 covers 9 bases. Trimming cost V 5 bases and J 4 bases; bases outside gene matches: 11. The CDR3 runs to 17 residues. Germline CDR1 reads MDHEN; CDR2 reads SYDVKM. DNA of the CDR3: TGTGCCAGCAGTGTACACAGGGGGCGCGGGAGCACCGGGGAGCTGTTTTTT. Protein: CASSVHRGRGSTGELFF.

This rearrangement joins TRBV12-3 or TRBV12-4 to TRBJ2-5; the D is unclear. V dropped 3 bases and J dropped 4 bases, with 9 bases sitting between them. This CDR3 comprises 13 residues. This CDR3 reads CASSFSNGETQYF. The CDR3 bases are TGTGCCAGCAGTTTTTCTAACGGAGAGACCCAGTACTTC.

This chain uses TRBV19 with TRBJ1-5; TRBD1 matches 8 bases. J lost 4 bases, V lost 2 bases, and 16 bases had no gene match. There are 19 residues in the CDR3. CDR1 is LNHDA, CDR2 SQIVND, per germline (reference sequence). The CDR3 region has the DNA TGTGCCAGTAGTATATCTTCAAGAGGGGGGACAGGCACTAATCAGCCCCAGCATTTT. Translation gives CASSISSRGGTGTNQPQHF.